This T cell receptor (beta chain) stems from a study of cytomegalovirus exposure and HLA in healthy donors. Primers: 60 Vbeta forward and 13 Jbeta reverse. The assay was immunoSEQ multiplex PCR, and TCRdb's table has in-frame clones only and misses some. The repertoire holds under 200,000 clones, with around 75% as singletons. J was trimmed by 0 bases and V by 4 bases; bases with no gene match: 13. Germline V lookup: CDR1 SGHVS, CDR2 FNYEAQ. CDR3 length: 18 residues. On this clone: Antigen unknown.

Study results and limitations: Relative to equally common others, HLA-associated TCR beta chains showed greater clonal expansion in a later analysis.

The chain carries TRBV7-6 and TRBJ2-5; TRBD1 matches 8 bases. This receptor was obtained from a male donor in good health and CMV-seronegative. Sequencing was done on a sample of PBMCs. This chain's CDR3 is CASSSEGRTGRYQETQYF. The CDR3, as DNA: TGTGCCAGCAGCTCAGAAGGAAGGACAGGGAGGTACCAAGAGACCCAGTACTTC.